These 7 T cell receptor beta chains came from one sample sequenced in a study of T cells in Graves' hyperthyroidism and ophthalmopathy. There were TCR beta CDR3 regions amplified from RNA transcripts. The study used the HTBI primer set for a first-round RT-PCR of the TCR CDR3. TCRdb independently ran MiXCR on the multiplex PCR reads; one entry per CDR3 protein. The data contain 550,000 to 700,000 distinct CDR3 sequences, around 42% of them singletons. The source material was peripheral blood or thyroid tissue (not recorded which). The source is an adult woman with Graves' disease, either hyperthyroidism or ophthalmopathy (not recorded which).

CDR3 bases: TGCAGCGTCAGCCCTACAGGGGGCTCCTACGAGCAGTACTTC. Its protein product is CSVSPTGGSYEQYF. The genes are TRBV29-1 and TRBJ2-7; 8 bases are shared with TRBD1. The CDR3 loop spans 14 amino acids. Losses at the gene ends were 6 bases for V and 0 bases for J; bases not matched to a gene: 7. Germline V gene data show CDR1 as SQVTM and CDR2 as ANQGSEA.

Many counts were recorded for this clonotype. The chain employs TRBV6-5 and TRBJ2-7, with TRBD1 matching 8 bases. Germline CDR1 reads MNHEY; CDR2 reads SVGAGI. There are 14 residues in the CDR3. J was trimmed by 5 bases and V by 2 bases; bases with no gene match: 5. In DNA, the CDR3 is TGTGCCAGCAGTTACGGACAGGGACCCAACGAGCAGTACTTC. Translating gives CASSYGQGPNEQYF.

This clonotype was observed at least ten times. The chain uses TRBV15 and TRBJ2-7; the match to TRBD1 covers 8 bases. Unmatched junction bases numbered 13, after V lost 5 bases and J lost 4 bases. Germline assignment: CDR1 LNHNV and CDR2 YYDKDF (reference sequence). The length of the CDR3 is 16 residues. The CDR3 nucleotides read TGTGCCACCAGCCCCGGACAGGGTGTCGGGCAGTACGAGCAGTACTTC. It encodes CATSPGQGVGQYEQYF.

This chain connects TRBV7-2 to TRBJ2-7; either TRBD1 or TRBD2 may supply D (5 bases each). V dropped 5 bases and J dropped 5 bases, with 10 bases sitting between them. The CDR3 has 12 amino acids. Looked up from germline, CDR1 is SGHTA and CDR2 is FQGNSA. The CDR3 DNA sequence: TGTGCCAGCAGCCATGGGACGGACGAGCAGTACTTC. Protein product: CASSHGTDEQYF.

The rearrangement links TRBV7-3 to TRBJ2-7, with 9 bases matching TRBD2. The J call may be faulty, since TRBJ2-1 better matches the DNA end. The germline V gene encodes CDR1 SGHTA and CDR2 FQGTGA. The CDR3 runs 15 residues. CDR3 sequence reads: CASSSTGLAGDEQFF. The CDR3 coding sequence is TGTGCCAGCAGCTCCACGGGACTAGCTGGCGATGAGCAGTTCTTC.

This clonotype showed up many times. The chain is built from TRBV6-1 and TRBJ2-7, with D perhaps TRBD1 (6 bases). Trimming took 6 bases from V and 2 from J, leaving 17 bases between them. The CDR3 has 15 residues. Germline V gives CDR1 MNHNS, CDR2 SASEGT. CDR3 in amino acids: CASRIDRPLAYEQYF. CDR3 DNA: TGTGCCAGCAGGATAGACAGGCCCCTGGCCTACGAGCAGTACTTC.

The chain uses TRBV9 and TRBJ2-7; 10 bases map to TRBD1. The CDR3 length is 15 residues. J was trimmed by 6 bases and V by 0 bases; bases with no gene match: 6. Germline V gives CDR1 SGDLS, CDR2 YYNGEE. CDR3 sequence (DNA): TGTGCCAGCAGCGTAGGACTGGGACAGGGGACCGAGCAGTACTTC. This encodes CASSVGLGQGTEQYF.